The 8 T cell receptor beta chains reported below all come from one sample, sequenced in a study of technical replicates of blood from a few donors. Assay used: immunoSEQ multiplex PCR; TCRdb lists only in-frame clones, some missing. The sample records some 89,000 clones, over 85% being singletons. The sequenced sample was T cells isolated from PBMCs. The source is a human donor in good health.

This clone occurred once. The rearrangement links TRBV6-5 to TRBJ1-4; 7 nucleotides align to TRBD1. The CDR3 runs 15 residues. V gave up 6 bases and J gave up 7 bases; unmatched junction bases: 11. Germline V gene data show CDR1 as MNHEY and CDR2 as SVGAGI. CDR3 DNA sequence: TGTGCCAGCAGGCGGAACAGGGGAACGAGTGAAAAACTGTTTTTT. Residues: CASRRNRGTSEKLFF.

The chain combines TRBV6-1 with TRBJ1-2; weak D call: TRBD1 (5 bases). CDR1 and CDR2 (germline): MNHNS, SASEGT. CDR3 length equals 14 residues. V gave up 0 bases and J gave up 5 bases, with 10 bases separating them. The CDR3 spells CASSEARDSYGYTF. The CDR3 DNA is TGTGCCAGCAGTGAAGCCAGGGATTCTTATGGCTACACCTTC.

The V and J genes are TRBV11-3 and TRBJ1-4, with TRBD1 matching over 8 bases. The CDR3 loop spans 14 amino acids. CDR1 SGHNT and CDR2 YENEEA come from the germline V gene. V shed 3 bases and J 4 bases; nucleotides not matched to a gene: 1. As DNA, the CDR3 is TGTGCCAGCAGCTTGGGACAGGATAATGAAAAACTGTTTTTT. Its translation: CASSLGQDNEKLFF.

The table lists this clone with a count of one. The CDR3 nucleotides are TGTGCCAGTAGTTTCGGGGGTCGTGTCACTAATGAGCAGTTCTTC. Translation gives CASSFGGRVTNEQFF. V usage is TRBV19 and J usage is TRBJ2-1, with a weak D call TRBD2 (6 bases). Germline V gene data show CDR1 as LNHDA and CDR2 as SQIVND (reference sequence). Trimming cost V 5 bases and J 7 bases, with 18 bases left between them. CDR3 length: 15 amino acids.

The rearrangement links TRBV10-1 to TRBJ1-2, with D possibly TRBD1 on 6 matching bases. There are 17 residues in the CDR3. The V and J ends lost 0 bases and 3 bases respectively, with 17 bases between them. Germline values: CDR1 WNHNN, CDR2 SYGVQD (reference sequence). CDR3 nucleotide sequence: TGCGCCAGCAGTGAGTCGGGCAGGGGCCCAGGACACTATGGCTACACCTTC. Translated: CASSESGRGPGHYGYTF.

The chain recombines TRBV6-5 with TRBJ2-5, with D tentatively TRBD1 (5 bases). CDR1 and CDR2 (germline): MNHEY, SVGAGI. The length of the CDR3 is 12 residues. V was cut by 5 bases and J by 8 bases, with 12 bases left in between. The CDR3 is CASSPRTGTQYF. The CDR3 nucleotides read TGTGCCAGCAGTCCTCGAACAGGTACCCAGTACTTC.

The gene calls are TRBV2 and TRBJ2-7; 9 bases map to TRBD2. Losses at the gene ends were 9 bases for V and 7 bases for J; bases not matched to a gene: 10. Germline V gives CDR1 SNHLY, CDR2 FYNNEI. CDR3 size: 13 residues. The CDR3 sequence is CASRLAVSVEQYF. CDR3 DNA: TGTGCCAGTCGACTAGCGGTCTCCGTAGAGCAGTACTTC.

The chain recombines TRBV27 with TRBJ2-7; D is undetermined. V was cut by 3 bases and J by 4 bases, with 10 bases left in between. This CDR3 spans 13 amino acids. Germline CDR1 and CDR2: MNHEY and SMNVEV (reference sequence). The CDR3 region is CASSFSFRYEQYF. DNA for the CDR3: TGTGCCAGCAGTTTTTCCTTCAGATACGAGCAGTACTTC.